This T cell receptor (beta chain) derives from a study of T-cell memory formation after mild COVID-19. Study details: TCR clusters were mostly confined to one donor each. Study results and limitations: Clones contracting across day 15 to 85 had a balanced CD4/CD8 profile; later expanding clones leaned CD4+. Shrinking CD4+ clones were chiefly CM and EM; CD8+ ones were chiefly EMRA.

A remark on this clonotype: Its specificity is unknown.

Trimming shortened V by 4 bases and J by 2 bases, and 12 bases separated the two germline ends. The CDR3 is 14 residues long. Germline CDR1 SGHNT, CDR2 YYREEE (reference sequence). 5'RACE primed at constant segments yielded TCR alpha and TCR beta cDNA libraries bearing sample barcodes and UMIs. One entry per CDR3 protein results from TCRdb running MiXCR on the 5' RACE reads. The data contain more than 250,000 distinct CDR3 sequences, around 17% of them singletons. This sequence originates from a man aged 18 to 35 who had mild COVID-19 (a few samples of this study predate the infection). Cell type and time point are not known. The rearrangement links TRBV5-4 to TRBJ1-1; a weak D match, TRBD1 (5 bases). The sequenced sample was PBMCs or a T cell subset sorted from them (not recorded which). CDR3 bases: TGTGCCAGCAGCCGACCGGACACAAACACTGAAGCTTTCTTT. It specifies CASSRPDTNTEAFF.